These T cell receptor beta chains were read from a single sample in a study of control samples from healthy donors and cancer patients. TCRdb keeps only in-frame clones here, not all; method: immunoSEQ multiplex PCR. The sample has under 150,000 clones, around 87% seen once; the top ten hold approximately 9%. Sequencing was done on a sample of blood. Every receptor here comes from a middle-aged man in good health. Each CDR3 is given with its conserved first and last residue. The order of the fields is D gene, clone size, J gene, V gene, CDR3 DNA, CDR3 protein. A D gene is named only where the DNA matches it firmly. Size is omitted from some rows. Given values are once, few, many or a class for expanded clones.

>TRBD1|-|TRBJ1-2|TRBV11-3
TGTGCCAGCAGCTTCCGGGACAGTGATAACTATGGCTACACCTTC
CASSFRDSDNYGYTF
>-|-|TRBJ1-1|TRBV4-3
TGCGCCAGCAGCCGCGCAACAGGGTCGGGGACTGAAGCTTTCTTT
CASSRATGSGTEAFF
>-|-|TRBJ1-3|TRBV5-1
TGCGCCAGCAGCTTGGAGCAGGTCCACTCTGGAAACACCATATATTTT
CASSLEQVHSGNTIYF
>-|-|TRBJ2-7|TRBV4-3
TGCGCCAGCAGCCAAGTGGGGCCCCGCTACGCCTACGAGCAGTACTTC
CASSQVGPRYAYEQYF
>-|-|TRBJ1-3|TRBV11-2
TGTGCCAGCAGCTTAGCACTATTCGGGCGTCGCTCTGGAAACACCATATATTTT
CASSLALFGRRSGNTIYF
>TRBD2|-|TRBJ2-4|TRBV4-2
TGTGCCAGCAGCCCCCGGACTAGCCTTGACATTCAGTACTTC
CASSPRTSLDIQYF
>TRBD1|-|TRBJ1-1|TRBV7-9
TGTGCCAGCAGCTCGGTCGACAGGGGGTTGAACACTGAAGCTTTCTTT
CASSSVDRGLNTEAFF
>-|-|TRBJ1-2|TRBV11-3
TGTGCCAGCAGCTCTGTCCCCCGGCAGGGAAATGGTGGCTACACCTTC
CASSSVPRQGNGGYTF
>TRBD1|-|TRBJ2-2|TRBV7-9
TGTGCCAGCAACTGGGGAGACAGGGATATAACCGGGGAGCTGTTTTTT
CASNWGDRDITGELFF
>TRBD1|-|TRBJ2-7|TRBV5-8
TGTGCCAGCAGCTTGCGGGTGGACAGGGCCTACGAGCAGTACTTC
CASSLRVDRAYEQYF
>TRBD1|-|TRBJ2-5|TRBV6-4
TGTGCCAGCATTCTGACCTGGGACAGGCAAGAGACCCAGTACTTC
CASILTWDRQETQYF
>-|-|TRBJ2-7|TRBV24-1
TGTGCCACCAGTGAAAGCGGTTACGAGCAGTACTTC
CATSESGYEQYF
>TRBD1|-|TRBJ2-5|TRBV5-4
TGTGCCAGCAGCTCGGGACAGTTGCAAGAGACCCAGTACTTC
CASSSGQLQETQYF
>-|-|TRBJ2-6|TRBV5-4
TGTGCCAGCAGCTTACCAGGGCTTGGGGCCAACGTCCTGACTTTC
CASSLPGLGANVLTF
>TRBD1|-|TRBJ1-2|TRBV2
TGTGCCAGCAGCGGACGTCCAGGGGGCAACTATGGCTACACCTTC
CASSGRPGGNYGYTF
>-|-|TRBJ1-4|TRBV3-1/TRBV3-2
TGTGCCAGCAGCCAAGACCCTACAGTCGAAAAACTGTTTTTT
CASSQDPTVEKLFF
>-|-|TRBJ2-3|TRBV24-1
TGTGCCACCAGTGACCCCCCATGGACCCGCACAGATACGCAGTATTTT
CATSDPPWTRTDTQYF
>-|once|TRBJ1-2|TRBV7-8
TGTGCCAGCAGCTCTGACAGCTATGGCTACACCTTC
CASSSDSYGYTF
>TRBD1|-|TRBJ1-2|TRBV18
TGTGCCAGCTCGGCCGACAGGGGGACTAACTATGGCTACACCTTC
CASSADRGTNYGYTF
>-|-|TRBJ1-1|TRBV9
TGTGCCAGCAGCGGGATGGACAGCCTGAAGACTGAAGCTTTCTTT
CASSGMDSLKTEAFF
>-|-|TRBJ1-1|TRBV19
TGTGCCAGTAGTACCCGACAGAACCGGGGCACTGAAGCTTTCTTT
CASSTRQNRGTEAFF
>TRBD1|-|TRBJ1-2|TRBV3-1/TRBV3-2
TGTGCCAGCAGGCGGACAGGGGAGTCGAATGGCTACACCTTC
CASRRTGESNGYTF
>-|few|TRBJ1-6|TRBV18
TGTGCCAGCTCCCCGAACATGGACGGCTCACCCCTCCACTTT
CASSPNMDGSPLHF
>TRBD1|-|TRBJ1-2|TRBV29-1
TGCAGCGGTGAACAGGGGGGTGGCTACACCTTC
CSGEQGGGYTF
>-|-|TRBJ2-1|TRBV11-3
TGTGCCAGCAGCTTTTGGGACTCTGGTGGGGTGCAGTTCTTC
CASSFWDSGGVQFF
>-|-|TRBJ1-2|TRBV6-1
TGTGCCAGCAGTGAAGAGCCGCTCTATGGCTACACCTTC
CASSEEPLYGYTF
>-|-|TRBJ1-2|TRBV27
TGTGCCAGCAGTCCCTGGACGAGCCCGCGGGGCTACACCTTC
CASSPWTSPRGYTF
>-|-|TRBJ2-1|TRBV25-1
TGTGCCAGCAGTTTGTATGGGGGCGGGGGTCAGGACAATGAGCAGTTCTTC
CASSLYGGGGQDNEQFF
>-|-|TRBJ1-1|TRBV6-6
TGTGCCAGCAGTTACGGTGGAGATTTTCACACTGAAGCTTTCTTT
CASSYGGDFHTEAFF
>TRBD1|-|TRBJ1-4|TRBV27
TGTGCCAGCAGTTTATCCCTTGGGACAGGGAATGAAAAACTGTTTTTT
CASSLSLGTGNEKLFF
>-|-|TRBJ2-4|TRBV21-1
TGTGCCAGCAGCAAATACAGCCAAAACATTCAGTACTTC
CASSKYSQNIQYF
>-|-|TRBJ1-4|TRBV18
TGTGCCAGCTCACCACTGACCGGTCGGGCTAATGAAAAACTGTTTTTT
CASSPLTGRANEKLFF
>TRBD2|-|TRBJ2-1|TRBV4-3
TGCGCCAGCAGCCAAGTTAGCGGGGGGGGCTATGAGCAGTTCTTC
CASSQVSGGGYEQFF
>TRBD1|-|TRBJ1-6|TRBV30
TGTGCCTGGAATAGGGACAGGAGCTCCTATAATTCACCCCTCCACTTT
CAWNRDRSSYNSPLHF
>TRBD1|-|TRBJ2-7|TRBV6-5
TGTGCCAGCAGTTTCACACAGGGGGCCCCCTACGAGCAGTACTTC
CASSFTQGAPYEQYF
>TRBD1|-|TRBJ2-2|TRBV7-6
TGTGCCAGCAGCCAACCCAGAGACAGGGCCACGAACACCGGGGAGCTGTTTTTT
CASSQPRDRATNTGELFF
>TRBD1|few|TRBJ1-2|TRBV6-6
TGTGCCAGCAGTTACTCGACAGGGGGTTCTAACTATGGCTACACCTTC
CASSYSTGGSNYGYTF